One T cell receptor beta chain is described in this entry. Its target is not known. This specimen belongs to a study of CD8 T cells in ankylosing spondylitis. Molecular-barcoded quantitative 5'-RACE produced these TCR beta libraries. TCRdb processed the 5' RACE reads anew with MiXCR; each CDR3 protein has one entry. The profile shows under 250,000 distinct CDR3 sequences, around a tenth of them singletons. Overall study results and limits: It was reported that disease-linked clones were significantly enriched in matched ankylosing spondylitis synovial fluid.

Germline V lookup: CDR1 PRHDT, CDR2 FYEKMQ (reference sequence). The CDR3 is 13 amino acids. Trimming shortened V by 5 bases and J by 6 bases, and 13 bases separated the two germline ends. J is TRBJ2-5 and V is TRBV13, with a possible D match to TRBD2 (5 bases). The sequenced sample consisted of blood, either unsorted or a sorted T cell fraction (not recorded which). This receptor was identified in a male donor with ankylosing spondylitis or in good health (not recorded which). The CDR3 nucleotides read TGTGCCAGCAGCCCCGAGGGAGCGAAGACCCAGTACTTC. It translates to CASSPEGAKTQYF.